This T cell receptor (beta chain) originates from a study of response to subunit inactivated influenza vaccine. Findings of the study overall: It was the authors' suggestion that each seasonal influenza vaccination recruits few new T cells.

This clonotype was counted a few times. The antigen is unknown. At one boundary the junction diverges from the germline segment, which might be a read error. TCRdb passed the RT-PCR reads through MiXCR, listing each CDR3 protein once. The sample carries about 240,000 distinct CDR3 sequences, 12% recorded once. The sample consisted of non-naive T cells sorted from PBMCs, taken 14 to 15 days before vaccination. The TCR sequence derives from a man aged 50 to 60 who received an inactivated influenza vaccine.

CDR3 protein: CASTEGMGYEQYF. In nucleotides, the CDR3 is TGCGCCAGCACTGAGGGTATGGGCTACGAGCAGTACTTC. The chain employs TRBV10-2 and TRBJ2-7; possible D gene TRBD2, 5 bases. Germline loops: CDR1 WSHSY, CDR2 SAAADI. CDR3 length: 13 residues.